This TCR beta chain is drawn from a study of vaccination and CD4 T cells after COVID-19. Treatment reported: approximately nine-day PBMC culture with coronavirus spike peptide pools or control peptides (ViraFEST assay). The Oncomine TCR Beta short-read assay was what sequenced the DNA obtained from cultured CD4+ T cells. A single record per CDR3 protein comes from TCRdb applying MiXCR to the PCR reads. The table shows roughly 9,700 distinct CDR3 sequences, with around 64% occurring only once. To note about this clonotype: Antigen unknown.

V was clipped by 5 bases and J by 4 bases; unmatched bases: 6. This CDR3 has 15 residues. Per germline, CDR1 SEHNR and CDR2 FQNEAQ (reference sequence). This sequence joins TRBV7-9 and TRBJ2-5; TRBD1 matches at 11 bases. The sequence came from a human donor who had recovered from COVID-19. Sequencing was done on a sample of CD4+ T cells from blood, cultured in vitro. The CDR3 region is CASSPGTGGGETQYF. The CDR3 nucleotides read TGTGCCAGCAGCCCCGGGACAGGGGGAGGAGAGACCCAGTACTTC. The whole variable domain, filled in from reference TRBV7-9 and TRBJ2-5, reads DTGVSQNPRHKITKRGQNVTFRCDPISEHNRLYWYRQTLGQGPEFLTYFQNEAQLEKSRLLSDRFSAERPKGSFSTLEIQRTEQGDSAMYLCASSPGTGGGETQYFGPGTRLLVL.